Sequencing of this T cell receptor (beta chain) was carried out in a study of T cell clones after liver transplantation (dated by TCRdb to the late 2010s). In the study overall: The samples were obtained from ITN030ST, a randomized trial that attempted immunosuppression withdrawal within 2 years after liver transplantation. After a pre-transplant mixed lymphocyte reaction, TCRbeta sequencing was used to pinpoint donor-reactive T cell clones, which were subsequently tracked in post-transplant blood. As an antigen-independent comparator for donor-reactive sequences, third party-reactive TCRbeta sequences were also identified from pre-transplant MLRs. Three of the eight recipients were HCV-positive; the others were transplanted for non-autoimmune, non-viral indications. Subjects received no induction therapy and standard immunosuppression until randomization at 12-24 months post-transplant. Tolerance meant complete immunosuppression withdrawal for at least one year without liver enzymes rising beyond twice the upper limit of normal. Blood samples were collected pre-transplant, then pre-randomization ahead of withdrawal, and finally post-randomization once withdrawal had either been completed or failed. Of the 8 liver transplant recipients making up the studied cohort, 3 were classified as tolerant and 5 as non-tolerant.

The paper as a whole reports these results and caveats: Since no allograft tissue specimens were available, donor-reactive T cells may have migrated into the graft instead of being deleted. Donor-reactive sequences decreased more than third party-reactive sequences, which suggests partial antigen-specific deletion that was not related to withdrawal success. When repertoire turnover was accounted for, significantly reduced detection of donor-reactive sequences was found in 7 of 8 subjects for CD4 and in 8 of 8 subjects for CD8. A significant post-transplant decrease in circulating donor-reactive CD4 TCRbeta sequences was observed in most of the 8 subjects, irrespective of tolerance or HCV status. Low numbers of available donor cells limited the measurable donor-reactive repertoire in two subjects. Because of small, heterogeneous patient numbers and non-standardized post-transplant time points, the conclusions were only preliminary.

The V end gives up 4 bases and the J end 6 bases, leaving 4 bases in the junction not matched to a gene. Spanning cysteine to phenylalanine, the CDR3 consists of 13 amino acids. The kept DNA is CDR3 alone, 39 bases in frame from the first base. Looking up the germline V gene (reference sequence) yields CDR1 MNHEY and CDR2 SMNVEV. Using immunoSEQ, frozen genomic DNA was subjected to high-throughput TCRbeta CDR3 sequencing, a process that included PCR amplification, mapping, bias correction and internal controls. Processing in the source paper ran as follows. Productive rearrangements were retained, and unique TCRbeta sequences were defined by the CDR3 nucleotide sequence together with the V and J gene. For a sequence to be called donor-reactive, it needed a frequency of at least 0.01% and at least 5-fold expansion in CFSE-low cells compared with unstimulated pre-transplant cells. Per-subject minimum frequency thresholds, based on the lowest-template unstimulated sample, ensured at least 90% detection power. Jensen-Shannon divergence between the top 1000 TCRbeta sequences post- versus pre-transplant served as the measure of repertoire turnover. Two-sided Fisher's exact tests were used to test for changes in the detection of donor-reactive sequences. Not all clones reach the TCRdb copy of this immuneACCESS table, which keeps in-frame sequences only. Checked studies attribute under half of the gap to unresolved V genes and leave the rest unexplained. V, J and clone size were drawn from that table, and D and trimming were deduced from the DNA. This sample comprises fewer than 25,000 clones, approximately 88% of them detected only once. In total, the top ten clones hold under 15% of the sample.

Turning to this clone: Its binding antigen is unknown. Qualities for individual bases were not recorded, and no much larger clone is one base off.

The sample's time point label is to be understood as: pre-transplant. Unstimulated PBMCs, after thawing, were stained for CD3, CD4 and CD8 and then FACS-sorted into CD3+CD4+ and CD3+CD8+ populations. Each of the 8 studied subjects was randomized to immunosuppression withdrawal. Genomic DNA was isolated with the Qiagen DNeasy Blood and Tissue Kit. The TCR originated in a human donor who received a liver transplant. The chain joins TRBV27 to TRBJ2-7, with 9 central nucleotides matching TRBD1. Specimen: CD8+ T cells from blood, collected before liver transplant. CDR3 loop: CASSWDRDSEQYF. Read as DNA, the sequence is TGTGCCAGCAGTTGGGACAGGGATAGCGAGCAGTACTTC.